This T cell receptor beta chain emerged from a study of T cell changes during pregnancy in multiple sclerosis. Produced via immunoSEQ multiplex PCR; TCRdb's table is partial and in-frame only. The profile covers around 60,000 clones, with about 90% appearing a single time and roughly 0.48% taken by the ten largest. Germline lookup yields CDR1 SGHAT and CDR2 FQNNGV. The CDR3 is 14 amino acids. The V and J ends lost 6 bases and 5 bases respectively, with 16 bases between them. V and J are TRBV11-2 and TRBJ1-1; D is possibly TRBD1 (5 bases). This sequence was found in a female donor in good health, enrolled as a control in a pregnancy study. Sequencing used CD4+ T cells from peripheral blood mononuclear cells, obtained after pregnancy. The CDR3 is CASRQIRVGTEAFF. The CDR3 region has the DNA TGTGCCAGCAGGCAAATCAGGGTGGGGACTGAAGCTTTCTTT.